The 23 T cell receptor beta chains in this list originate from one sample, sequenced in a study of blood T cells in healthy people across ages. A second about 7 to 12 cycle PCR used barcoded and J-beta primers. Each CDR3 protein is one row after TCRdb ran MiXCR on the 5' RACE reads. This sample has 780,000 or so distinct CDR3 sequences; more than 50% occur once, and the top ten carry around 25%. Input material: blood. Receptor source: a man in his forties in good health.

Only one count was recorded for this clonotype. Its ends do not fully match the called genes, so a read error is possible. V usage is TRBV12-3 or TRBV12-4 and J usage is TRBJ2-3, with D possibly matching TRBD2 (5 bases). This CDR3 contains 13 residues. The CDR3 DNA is TGTGCCAGCAGTGGAGGATCAGCAGATGCGCAGTATTTT. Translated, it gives CASSGGSADAQYF.

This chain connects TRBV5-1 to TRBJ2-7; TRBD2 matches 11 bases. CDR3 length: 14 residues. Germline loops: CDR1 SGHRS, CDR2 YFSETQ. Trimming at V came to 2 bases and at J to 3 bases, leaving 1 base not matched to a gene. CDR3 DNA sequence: TGCGCCAGCAGCTTCACTAGCGGGGGCTACGAGCAGTACTTC. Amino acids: CASSFTSGGYEQYF.

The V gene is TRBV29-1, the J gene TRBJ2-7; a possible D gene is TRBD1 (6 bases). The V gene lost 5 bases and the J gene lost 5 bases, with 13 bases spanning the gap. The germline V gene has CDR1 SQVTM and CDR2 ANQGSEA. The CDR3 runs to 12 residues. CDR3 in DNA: TGCAGCGTTTCACCAGGGGTGGACGAGCAGTACTTC. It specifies CSVSPGVDEQYF.

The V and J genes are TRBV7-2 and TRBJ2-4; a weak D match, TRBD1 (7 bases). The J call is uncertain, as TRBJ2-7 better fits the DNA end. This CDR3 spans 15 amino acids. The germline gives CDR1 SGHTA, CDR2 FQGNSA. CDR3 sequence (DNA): TGTGCCAGCAGCTTAGTTGCGGGACAGTCCTACGAGCAGTACTTC. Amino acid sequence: CASSLVAGQSYEQYF.

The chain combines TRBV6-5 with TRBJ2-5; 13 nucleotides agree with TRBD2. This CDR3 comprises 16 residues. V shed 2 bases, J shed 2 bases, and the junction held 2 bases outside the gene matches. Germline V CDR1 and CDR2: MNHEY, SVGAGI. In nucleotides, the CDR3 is TGTGCCAGCAGTTACGCACTAGCGGGAGGGCAAGAGACCCAGTACTTC. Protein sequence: CASSYALAGGQETQYF.

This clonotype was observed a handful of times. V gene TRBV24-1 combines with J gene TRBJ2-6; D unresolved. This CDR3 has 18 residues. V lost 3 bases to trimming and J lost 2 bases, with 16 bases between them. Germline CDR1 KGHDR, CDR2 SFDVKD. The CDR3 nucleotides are TGTGCCACCAGTGATCCCCAGCCTACAGATGCTGGGGCCAACGTCCTGACTTTC. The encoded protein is CATSDPQPTDAGANVLTF.

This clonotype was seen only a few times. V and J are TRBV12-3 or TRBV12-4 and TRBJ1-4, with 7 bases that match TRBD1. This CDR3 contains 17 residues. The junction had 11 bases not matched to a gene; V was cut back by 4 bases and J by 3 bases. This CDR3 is CASSSGVGGTANEKLFF. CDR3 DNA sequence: TGTGCCAGCAGTTCAGGGGTAGGAGGGACAGCTAATGAAAAACTGTTTTTT.

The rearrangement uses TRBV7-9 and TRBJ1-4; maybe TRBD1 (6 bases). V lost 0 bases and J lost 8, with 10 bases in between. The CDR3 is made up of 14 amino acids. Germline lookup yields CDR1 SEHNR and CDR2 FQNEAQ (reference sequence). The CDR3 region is CASSLAGGSEKLFF. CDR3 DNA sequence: TGTGCCAGCAGCTTAGCAGGGGGTTCGGAAAAACTGTTTTTT.

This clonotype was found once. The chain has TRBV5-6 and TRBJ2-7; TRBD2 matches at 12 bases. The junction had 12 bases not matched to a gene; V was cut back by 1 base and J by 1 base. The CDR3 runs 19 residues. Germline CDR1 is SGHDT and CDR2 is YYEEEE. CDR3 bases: TGTGCCAGCAGCTTGAAACAAGGGACTAGCGGGCCCAGATCCTACGAGCAGTACTTC. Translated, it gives CASSLKQGTSGPRSYEQYF.

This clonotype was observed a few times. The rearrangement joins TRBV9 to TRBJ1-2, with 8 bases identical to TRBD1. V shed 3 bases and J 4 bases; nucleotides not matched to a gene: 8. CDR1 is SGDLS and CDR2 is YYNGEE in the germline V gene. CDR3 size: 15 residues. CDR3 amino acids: CASSEETGAAYGYTF. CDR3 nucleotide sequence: TGTGCCAGCAGCGAGGAGACAGGGGCCGCCTATGGCTACACCTTC.

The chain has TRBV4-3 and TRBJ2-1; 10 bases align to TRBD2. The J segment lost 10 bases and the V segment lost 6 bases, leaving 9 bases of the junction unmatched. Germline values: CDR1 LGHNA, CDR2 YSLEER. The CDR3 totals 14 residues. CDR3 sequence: CASRSSGRLEEQFF. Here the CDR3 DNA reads TGCGCCAGCAGGAGTAGCGGGAGGCTAGAGGAGCAGTTCTTC.

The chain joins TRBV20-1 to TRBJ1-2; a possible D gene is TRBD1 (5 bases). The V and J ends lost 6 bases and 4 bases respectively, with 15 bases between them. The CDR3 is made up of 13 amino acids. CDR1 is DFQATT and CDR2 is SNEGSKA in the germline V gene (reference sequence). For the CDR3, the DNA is TGCAGTGCCTTGGCAGGGACGGGCTATGGCTACACCTTC. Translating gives CSALAGTGYGYTF.

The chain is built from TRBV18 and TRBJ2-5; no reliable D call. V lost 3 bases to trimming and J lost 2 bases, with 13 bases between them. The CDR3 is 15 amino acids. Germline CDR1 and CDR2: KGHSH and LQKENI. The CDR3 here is CASSPIKGTQETQYF. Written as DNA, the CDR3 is TGTGCCAGCTCACCGATAAAGGGAACGCAAGAGACCCAGTACTTC.

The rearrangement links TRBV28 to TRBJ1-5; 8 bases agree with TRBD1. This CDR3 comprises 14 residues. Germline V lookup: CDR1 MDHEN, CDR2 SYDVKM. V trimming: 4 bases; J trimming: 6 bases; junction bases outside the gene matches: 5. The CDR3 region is CASSSGTGGQPQHF. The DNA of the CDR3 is TGTGCCAGCAGTTCTGGGACAGGAGGTCAGCCCCAGCATTTT.

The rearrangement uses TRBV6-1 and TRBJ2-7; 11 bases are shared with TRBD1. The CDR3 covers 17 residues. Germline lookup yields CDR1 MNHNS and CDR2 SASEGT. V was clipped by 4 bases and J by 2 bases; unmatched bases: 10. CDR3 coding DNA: TGTGCCAGCAGTGCTCCTTCCGGGACAGGGGGTCCCTACGAGCAGTACTTC. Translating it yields CASSAPSGTGGPYEQYF.

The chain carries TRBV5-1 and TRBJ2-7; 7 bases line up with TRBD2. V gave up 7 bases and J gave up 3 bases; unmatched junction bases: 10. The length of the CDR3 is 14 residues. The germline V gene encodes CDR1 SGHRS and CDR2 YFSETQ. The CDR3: CASLSRGSGYEQYF. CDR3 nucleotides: TGCGCCAGCTTGAGTCGCGGGAGTGGCTACGAGCAGTACTTC.

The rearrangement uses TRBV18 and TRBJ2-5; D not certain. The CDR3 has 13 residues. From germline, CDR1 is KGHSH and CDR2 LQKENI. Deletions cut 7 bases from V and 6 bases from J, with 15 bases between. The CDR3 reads CASLEFTSKTQYF. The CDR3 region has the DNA TGTGCCAGCTTGGAGTTTACCAGCAAGACCCAGTACTTC.

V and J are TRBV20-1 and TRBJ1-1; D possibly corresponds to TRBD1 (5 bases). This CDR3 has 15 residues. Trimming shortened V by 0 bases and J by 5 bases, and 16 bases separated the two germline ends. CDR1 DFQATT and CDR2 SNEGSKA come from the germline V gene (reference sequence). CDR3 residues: CSARDFSGSGTEAFF. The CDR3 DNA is TGCAGTGCTAGAGATTTTTCAGGGAGCGGAACTGAAGCTTTCTTT.

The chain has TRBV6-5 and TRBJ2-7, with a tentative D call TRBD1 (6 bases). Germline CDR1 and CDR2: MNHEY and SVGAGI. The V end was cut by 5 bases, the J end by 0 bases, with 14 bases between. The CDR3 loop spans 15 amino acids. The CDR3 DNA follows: TGTGCCAGCAGTGGGGACATCTCTAGCTCCTACGAGCAGTACTTC. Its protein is CASSGDISSSYEQYF.

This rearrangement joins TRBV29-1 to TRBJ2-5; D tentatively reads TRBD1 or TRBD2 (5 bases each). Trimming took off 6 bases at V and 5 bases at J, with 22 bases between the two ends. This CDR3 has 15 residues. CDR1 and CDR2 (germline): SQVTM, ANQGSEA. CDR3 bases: TGCAGCGTCACGCCGGGGACGGTTGGTTCGGAGACCCAGTACTTC. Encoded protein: CSVTPGTVGSETQYF.

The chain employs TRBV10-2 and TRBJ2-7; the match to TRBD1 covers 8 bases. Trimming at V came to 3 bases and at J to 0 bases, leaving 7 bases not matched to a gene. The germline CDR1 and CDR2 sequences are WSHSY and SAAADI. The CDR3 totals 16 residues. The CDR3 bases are TGCGCCAGCAGTGACATTCGGGACAGGCTCTCCTACGAGCAGTACTTC. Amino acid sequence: CASSDIRDRLSYEQYF.

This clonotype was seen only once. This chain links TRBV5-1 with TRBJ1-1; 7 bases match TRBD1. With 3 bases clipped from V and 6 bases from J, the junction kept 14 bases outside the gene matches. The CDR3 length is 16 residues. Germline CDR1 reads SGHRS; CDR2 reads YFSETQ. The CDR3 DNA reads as TGCGCCAGCAGCTCTACAGGGGTCCTCGGAGGTGCTGAAGCTTTCTTT. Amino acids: CASSSTGVLGGAEAFF.

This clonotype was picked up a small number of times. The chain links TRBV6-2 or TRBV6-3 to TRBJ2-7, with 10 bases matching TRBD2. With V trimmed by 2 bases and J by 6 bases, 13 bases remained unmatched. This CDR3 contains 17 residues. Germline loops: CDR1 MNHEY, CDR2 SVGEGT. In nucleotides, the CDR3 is TGTGCCAGCAGTTACCCCTTGGCAGCTAGCGGGAGTGGCGAGCAGTACTTC. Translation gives CASSYPLAASGSGEQYF.